The next 13 T cell receptor beta chains were all read from a single sample in a study of cytomegalovirus exposure and HLA in healthy donors. The PCR made use of 60 Vbeta and 13 Jbeta primers. TCRdb's table, derived via immunoSEQ multiplex PCR, lists solely in-frame clones and lacks some. This table holds more than 200,000 clones, 60% to 80% found once. The sample was PBMCs. These receptors came from a male donor in good health and CMV-seronegative.

The rearrangement links TRBV2 to TRBJ2-6; 10 bases are a match to TRBD1. The CDR3 loop spans 18 amino acids. CDR1 SNHLY and CDR2 FYNNEI come from the germline V gene. J gave up 0 bases and V 7 bases, and 9 bases lay outside the gene matches. CDR3 sequence reads: CASIYVGTGASGANVLTF. In DNA form, the CDR3 reads TGTGCCAGCATCTATGTCGGGACAGGGGCCTCTGGGGCCAACGTCCTGACTTTC. Looking up the rest from reference TRBV2 and TRBJ2-6 gives the full variable domain: EPEVTQTPSHQVTQMGQEVILRCVPISNHLYFYWYRQILGQKVEFLVSFYNNEISEKSEIFDDQFSVERPDGSNFTLKIRSTKLEDSAMYFCASIYVGTGASGANVLTFGAGSRLTVL.

The gene calls are TRBV5-1 and TRBJ1-6; D gene unclear. This CDR3 is 14 amino acids long. Germline CDR1 reads SGHRS; CDR2 reads YFSETQ. V was cut by 2 bases and J by 8 bases, with 11 bases left in between. CDR3 DNA sequence: TGCGCCAGCAGCTTCGACCTGGAGGATTCACCCCTCCACTTT. It encodes CASSFDLEDSPLHF.

CDR3 region: CASSLHTTGKPEAFF. CDR3 nucleotide sequence: TGTGCCAGCAGCCTACATACGACAGGGAAACCTGAAGCTTTCTTT. The V gene is TRBV28, the J gene TRBJ1-1; 7 nucleotides line up with TRBD1. V trimming: 6 bases; J trimming: 6 bases; junction bases outside the gene matches: 13. Germline values: CDR1 MDHEN, CDR2 SYDVKM. CDR3 length: 15 amino acids.

This clone was counted between two and nine times. This chain connects TRBV28 to TRBJ1-4, with D maybe TRBD1 (6 bases). The CDR3 runs 15 residues. The germline V gene has CDR1 MDHEN and CDR2 SYDVKM. The V end was cut by 7 bases, the J end by 7 bases, with 19 bases between. The CDR3, as DNA: TGTGCCAGCACCCGTGGGGGGGCGAACGGTGAAAAACTGTTTTTT. It specifies CASTRGGANGEKLFF.

The gene calls are TRBV28 and TRBJ2-1; D is unresolved. The CDR3 runs 11 residues. Germline V gene data show CDR1 as MDHEN and CDR2 as SYDVKM. The V end lost 2 bases, the J end lost 8 bases, and 4 bases lay between the germline ends. The CDR3 region is CASSLVDEQFF. The CDR3 DNA is TGTGCCAGCAGTTTAGTCGATGAGCAGTTCTTC.

The genes are TRBV11-2 and TRBJ2-1; 15 nucleotides align to TRBD2. After removal of 0 bases from V and 9 bases from J, the junction contained 3 bases not matched to a gene. The CDR3 is 16 amino acids. Germline V CDR1 and CDR2: SGHAT, FQNNGV. The CDR3 loop reads CASSLEPGLAGGEQFF. The CDR3 DNA reads TGTGCCAGCAGCTTAGAACCGGGACTAGCGGGAGGTGAGCAGTTCTTC.

This chain joins TRBV27 and TRBJ2-3, with 8 bases matching TRBD2. Losses at the gene ends were 3 bases for V and 3 bases for J; bases not matched to a gene: 5. CDR1 is MNHEY, CDR2 SMNVEV, per germline (reference sequence). This CDR3 is built from 15 residues. CDR3 DNA sequence: TGTGCCAGCAGTTTCCGAGCTAGCGGGACAGATACGCAGTATTTT. Protein sequence: CASSFRASGTDTQYF.

The chain combines TRBV4-3 with TRBJ2-1, with 12 bases fitting TRBD2. Germline CDR1 reads LGHNA; CDR2 reads YSLEER. There are 17 residues in the CDR3. Trimming removed 2 bases from V and 5 bases from J; junction bases left unmatched: 7. DNA of the CDR3: TGCGCCAGCAGCCAACGTCGGACTAGCGGGAATCACAATGAGCAGTTCTTC. Translated: CASSQRRTSGNHNEQFF.

The gene calls are TRBV18 and TRBJ1-3; D might be TRBD1 (6 bases). The CDR3 is 17 amino acids. Per the germline V gene, CDR1 is KGHSH and CDR2 is LQKENI. V was trimmed by 2 bases and J by 0 bases, leaving 14 bases between them. CDR3 sequence: CASSPSRDISSGNTIYF. The CDR3 coding sequence is TGTGCCAGCTCACCATCCCGGGACATAAGCTCTGGAAACACCATATATTTT.

The chain uses TRBV25-1 and TRBJ1-3, with TRBD1 identical over 11 bases. Germline CDR1 MGHDK, CDR2 SYGVNS. This CDR3 has 17 residues. V lost 1 base to trimming and J lost 0 bases; unmatched junction nucleotides: 2. In nucleotides, the CDR3 is TGTGCCAGCAGTGAATGGGACAGGGGGGCCTCTGGAAACACCATATATTTT. Its translation is CASSEWDRGASGNTIYF. The whole variable domain, remainder taken from reference TRBV25-1 and TRBJ1-3, is EADIYQTPRYLVIGTGKKITLECSQTMGHDKMYWYQQDPGMELHLIHYSYGVNSTEKGDLSSESTVSRIRTEHFPLTLESARPSHTSQYLCASSEWDRGASGNTIYFGEGSWLTVV.

The chain employs TRBV10-3 and TRBJ1-2; D is perhaps TRBD1 (5 bases). Germline V gene data show CDR1 as ENHRY and CDR2 as SYGVKD. The CDR3 totals 15 residues. Trimming took 6 bases from V and 0 from J, leaving 14 bases between them. CDR3: CAIREDRPTNYGYTF. The CDR3 DNA follows: TGTGCCATCAGGGAAGACAGACCGACTAACTATGGCTACACCTTC.

The chain joins TRBV30 to TRBJ2-1; 9 bases are shared with TRBD2. The CDR3 loop spans 15 amino acids. With 2 bases clipped from V and 4 bases from J, the junction kept 6 bases outside the gene matches. Germline CDR1 is GTSNPN and CDR2 is SVGIG (reference sequence). The CDR3 is CAWSWASGIYNEQFF. The CDR3 nucleotides read TGTGCCTGGAGTTGGGCTAGCGGGATTTACAATGAGCAGTTCTTC.

This rearrangement joins TRBV25-1 to TRBJ2-7, with 8 bases identical to TRBD2. The trim removed 2 bases at V and 2 bases at J, leaving 5 bases unmatched. Germline V gene data show CDR1 as MGHDK and CDR2 as SYGVNS. The CDR3 consists of 15 residues. CDR3 region: CASSETNSGAYEQYF. CDR3 coding DNA: TGTGCCAGCAGTGAAACCAATAGCGGGGCCTACGAGCAGTACTTC.